The next 15 T cell receptor beta chains were all read from a single sample in a study of blood T cell repertoires in COVID-19. The method was immunoSEQ multiplex PCR; TCRdb's version includes in-frame clones alone and lacks a portion of them. Of roughly 430,000 clones in the sample, 88% were seen once. The sequenced sample consisted of PBMCs or T cells enriched from blood (not recorded which). The receptors derive from a woman aged 40 to 49 with acute COVID-19.

The chain combines TRBV7-2 with TRBJ1-2, with D perhaps matching TRBD1 (5 bases). V was clipped by 1 base and J by 3 bases, with 21 bases between them. CDR3 length equals 18 residues. Germline CDR1 reads SGHTA; CDR2 reads FQGNSA. DNA for the CDR3: TGTGCCAGCAGCTTAGTTTCCGGGGCCTCCCGGGGGGACTATGGCTACACCTTC. The encoded protein is CASSLVSGASRGDYGYTF.

Details on this clone: Other nucleotide sequences in the sample specify the same CDR3. V is TRBV5-1 and J is TRBJ1-6; D is possibly TRBD1 (6 bases). The CDR3 is 14 residues long. The V end was cut by 0 bases, the J end by 7 bases, with 8 bases between. The germline gives CDR1 SGHRS, CDR2 YFSETQ. The CDR3 DNA sequence: TGCGCCAGCAGCTTGGAGGGGGACAATTCACCCCTCCACTTT. Translated, it gives CASSLEGDNSPLHF.

The chain is built from TRBV27 and TRBJ2-3; TRBD2 might be the D (6 bases). Germline V gene lookup returns CDR1 MNHEY and CDR2 SMNVEV (reference sequence). The CDR3 length is 15 residues. V was clipped by 5 bases and J by 2 bases, with 14 bases between them. CDR3 protein: CASSRFGGNTDTQYF. The CDR3 nucleotides read TGTGCCAGCAGTCGTTTCGGGGGAAACACAGATACGCAGTATTTT.

J is TRBJ2-1 and V is TRBV15; 11 nucleotides line up with TRBD2. CDR3 length equals 17 residues. CDR1 and CDR2 from the germline V gene are LNHNV and YYDKDF (reference sequence). Germline trimming cut 3 bases from V and 0 bases from J; bases unmatched to any gene: 4. The CDR3 region has the DNA TGTGCCACCAGCAGTTATCTAGCGGGGGGCTCCTACAATGAGCAGTTCTTC. This translates into CATSSYLAGGSYNEQFF. Combining the CDR3 with reference TRBV15 and TRBJ2-1 gives the whole variable domain DAMVIQNPRYQVTQFGKPVTLSCSQTLNHNVMYWYQQKSSQAPKLLFHYYDKDFNNEADTPDNFQSRRPNTSFCFLDIRSPGLGDTAMYLCATSSYLAGGSYNEQFFGPGTRLTVL.

This chain links TRBV7-8 with TRBJ1-3; D not certain. Germline V gene sequence: CDR1 SGHVS, CDR2 FQNEAQ. With 1 base removed from V and 4 bases from J, the gap between germline ends came to 17 bases. The CDR3 sequence is 17 residues long. Here the CDR3 reads CASSLGLGLLLGNTIYF. CDR3 in DNA: TGTGCCAGCAGCTTAGGACTCGGTCTTCTTTTAGGAAACACCATATATTTT.

With respect to this clone: One end of the junction does not line up with germline, which may come from a read error. The CDR3 region is CASSEGGAASF. The CDR3, as DNA: TGTGCCAGCAGTGAAGGTGGCGCAGCGAGCTTC. The chain has TRBV2 and TRBJ1-2; D not resolved. From germline, CDR1 is SNHLY and CDR2 FYNNEI. This CDR3 is built from 11 residues.

The rearrangement links TRBV19 to TRBJ1-5; 11 bases align to TRBD1. CDR3 length: 17 amino acids. Germline V gives CDR1 LNHDA, CDR2 SQIVND (reference sequence). V shed 5 bases, J shed 0 bases, and the junction held 6 bases outside the gene matches. CDR3 sequence (DNA): TGTGCCAGTAGTCCCAGGGACAGGGGGGATAGCAATCAGCCCCAGCATTTT. Protein product: CASSPRDRGDSNQPQHF.

This chain links TRBV3-1 (or the pseudogene TRBV3-2) with TRBJ1-2; 7 bases map to TRBD1. J was trimmed by 5 bases and V by 8 bases; bases with no gene match: 14. Germline V gene data show CDR1 as LGHDT and CDR2 as YNNKEL (reference sequence). CDR3 length: 15 residues. Here the CDR3 DNA reads TGTGCCAGCCGACGGGCTTCGGACAGGTCATATGGCTACACCTTC. It yields the protein CASRRASDRSYGYTF.

This chain connects TRBV5-4 to TRBJ2-5; 9 bases line up with TRBD1. Germline CDR1 reads SGHNT; CDR2 reads YYREEE (reference sequence). With V trimmed by 4 bases and J by 5 bases, 3 bases remained unmatched. The CDR3 extends over 13 amino acids. The CDR3 region is CASSPGTGETQYF. CDR3 bases: TGTGCCAGCAGCCCCGGGACAGGGGAGACCCAGTACTTC.

The DNA of the CDR3 is TGTGCCAGCAGTGAAGGAAGGGGCGAGCAGTACTTC. Translated: CASSEGRGEQYF. This chain uses TRBV6-1 with TRBJ2-7; D may be TRBD1 (5 bases). The V and J ends lost 1 base and 6 bases respectively, with 7 bases between them. The V gene's germline CDR1 is MNHNS and CDR2 SASEGT. The CDR3 has 12 residues.

The chain recombines TRBV12-3 or TRBV12-4 with TRBJ1-1; TRBD1 matches 12 bases. The CDR3 covers 13 residues. The junction had 4 bases not matched to a gene; V was cut back by 4 bases and J by 10 bases. The CDR3 protein is CASSYGTGGLAFF. Written as DNA, the CDR3 is TGTGCCAGCAGTTACGGGACAGGGGGCTTAGCTTTCTTT.

This clone was recorded only once. This chain links TRBV5-1 with TRBJ2-3; 14 bases match TRBD2. Germline V gene sequence: CDR1 SGHRS, CDR2 YFSETQ. This CDR3 has 16 residues. V shed 4 bases and J 2 bases; nucleotides not matched to a gene: 3. Here the CDR3 DNA reads TGCGCCAGCAGCACGGGACTAGCGGGGGTCACAGATACGCAGTATTTT. As protein: CASSTGLAGVTDTQYF.

V gene TRBV4-1 combines with J gene TRBJ2-7, with 10 bases that match TRBD2. Germline loops: CDR1 MGHRA, CDR2 YSYEKL. V lost 2 bases to trimming and J lost 6 bases; unmatched junction nucleotides: 13. The CDR3 is 17 residues long. DNA for the CDR3: TGCGCCAGCAGCCAAAGGCTCACAGCGGGGGGGCCGATCGAGCAGTACTTC. Translating gives CASSQRLTAGGPIEQYF.

The chain uses TRBV12-5 and TRBJ2-3; unclear D gene. The V end was cut by 4 bases, the J end by 4 bases, with 9 bases between. From germline, CDR1 is LGHNT and CDR2 FRNRAP. The CDR3 covers 13 residues. This CDR3 is CASGSNLPDTQYF. CDR3 sequence (DNA): TGTGCTAGTGGTTCGAACCTACCAGATACGCAGTATTTT.

The V gene is TRBV30, the J gene TRBJ1-6; D is uncertain. Germline V gene lookup returns CDR1 GTSNPN and CDR2 SVGIG (reference sequence). Trimming pared 5 bases from V and 3 bases from J, leaving 11 bases between. The CDR3 contains 14 residues. The CDR3 DNA is TGTGCCTGGCAGGCTAGCGGCTATAATTCACCCCTCCACTTT. It codes for CAWQASGYNSPLHF.